Shown below are 3 T cell receptor beta chains from a single sample sequenced in a study of Ad26.COV2.S vaccination and SARS-CoV-2 variants. Treatment noted: some 20 received Ad26.COV2.S at low or high dose, single or two shots; several received placebo; per-sample allocation not given. Sampling happened 63 days after the first vaccine or placebo injection. The data were produced by immunoSEQ multiplex PCR, yet TCRdb's version contains in-frame clones alone and is incomplete. The repertoire has 300,000 to 400,000 clones, 85% of them found once; the top ten carry 2% to 2.5%. The source was peripheral blood, collected in a trial of Ad26.COV2.S vaccine versus placebo. These receptors all come from a person aged 18-65 years who received the Ad26.COV2.S COVID-19 vaccine or a placebo.

V is TRBV6-1 and J is TRBJ1-1; TRBD1 matches at 11 bases. V lost 4 bases to trimming and J lost 6 bases; unmatched junction nucleotides: 10. This CDR3 is built from 16 residues. Germline values: CDR1 MNHNS, CDR2 SASEGT. The CDR3 spells CASSGLLGQGASEAFF. CDR3 nucleotides: TGTGCCAGCAGTGGCCTACTAGGACAGGGGGCGTCTGAAGCTTTCTTT.

J is TRBJ1-4 and V is TRBV7-9; TRBD1 agrees at 7 bases. Germline CDR1 is SEHNR and CDR2 is FQNEAQ (reference sequence). The CDR3 contains 14 residues. V lost 10 bases and J lost 6; bases outside the gene matches: 11. CDR3: CATIRQGLDEKLFF. CDR3 DNA sequence: TGTGCCACCATTCGACAGGGTCTCGATGAAAAACTGTTTTTT.

The V gene is TRBV5-5, the J gene TRBJ1-1; D gene ambiguous. The germline gives CDR1 SGHKS, CDR2 YYEKEE (reference sequence). Trimming removed 0 bases at V and 4 bases at J, with 16 bases between. CDR3 length equals 16 residues. CDR3 nucleotides: TGTGCCAGCAGCTTGGCTCGCTTGGGATTCGGCACTGAAGCTTTCTTT. This codes for CASSLARLGFGTEAFF. The whole variable domain, remainder taken from reference TRBV5-5 and TRBJ1-1, is DAGVTQSPTHLIKTRGQQVTLRCSPISGHKSVSWYQQVLGQGPQFIFQYYEKEERGRGNFPDRFSARQFPNYSSELNVNALLLGDSALYLCASSLARLGFGTEAFFGQGTRLTVV.